Sequencing of this T cell receptor beta chain was carried out in a study of tumor and adjacent non-tumor tissue in lung cancer. CDR1 and CDR2 from the germline V gene are GTSNPN and SVGIG (reference sequence). From its first to its last residue, the CDR3 has 13 amino acids. Three rounds of nested PCR, following a modified ARM-PCR protocol, produced the TCRbeta library. TCRdb reanalysed the multiplex PCR reads using MiXCR and keeps one entry per CDR3 protein. The table lists tens of thousands of distinct CDR3 sequences, approximately 71% of them singletons. No cell sorting was done before RNA was extracted from the tissue. This clonotype was seen more than once but under ten times. The conserved phenylalanine or tryptophan is not found at the CDR3 terminus, so this likely reflects a read error. The limits of the CDR3 on the DNA are not certain, so only TCRdb's listed CDR3 is given.

The sample taken for sequencing was lung tumor tissue. The J gene is TRBJ2-5, the V gene TRBV30. The TCR was taken from a woman between 70 and 85 years old with non-small cell lung cancer. This CDR3 is CAWSPSYQETQYL.